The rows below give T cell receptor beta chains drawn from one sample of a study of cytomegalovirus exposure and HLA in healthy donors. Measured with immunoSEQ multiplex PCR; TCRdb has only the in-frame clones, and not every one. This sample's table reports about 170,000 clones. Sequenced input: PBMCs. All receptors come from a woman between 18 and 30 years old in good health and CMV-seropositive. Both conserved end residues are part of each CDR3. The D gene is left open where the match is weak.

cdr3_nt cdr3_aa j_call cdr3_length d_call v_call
TGTGCCTGGAGTGTTTTACAGTCCAAAAACATTCAGTACTTC CAWSVLQSKNIQYF TRBJ2-4 14 NA TRBV30
TGTGCCAGCACCCTCCGGGGGGGCCTTAACTATGGCTACACCTTC CASTLRGGLNYGYTF TRBJ1-2 15 NA TRBV27
TGTGCCACCAGGATAGGGGGTTCGAATTCACCCCTCCACTTT CATRIGGSNSPLHF TRBJ1-6 14 NA TRBV15
TGTGCCAGCAGTTTTGGGAGCCCCCCCGGCTACACCTTC CASSFGSPPGYTF TRBJ1-2 13 NA TRBV28
TGTGCCAGCAGCCCGACTAGCGGCGAGACCCAGTACTTC CASSPTSGETQYF TRBJ2-5 13 TRBD2 TRBV7-9
TGTGCCAGCAGCTCCGGGACACTTCCCGGCACTGAAGCTTTCTTT CASSSGTLPGTEAFF TRBJ1-1 15 NA TRBV5-5
TGTGCCAGCAGTTACGCAGGGGGCACTGAAGCTTTCTTT CASSYAGGTEAFF TRBJ1-1 13 TRBD1 TRBV6-6
TGCGCCAGCAGCCTCGGCGGGACAGGGCTCTACGAGCAGTACTTC CASSLGGTGLYEQYF TRBJ2-7 15 TRBD1 TRBV5-1
TGTGCCAGCAGCCCGGGACAGGGTAACTATGGCTACACCTTC CASSPGQGNYGYTF TRBJ1-2 14 TRBD1 TRBV9
TGTGCCAGTAGTATTAAGCATCCCTACTACGAGCAGTACTTC CASSIKHPYYEQYF TRBJ2-7 14 NA TRBV19
TGTGCCAGCAGCTCGGTGATTAACACTGAAGCTTTCTTT CASSSVINTEAFF TRBJ1-1 13 NA TRBV7-2
TGTGCCAGCAGCTTAGCGGGAGGGGCAGATACGCAGTATTTT CASSLAGGADTQYF TRBJ2-3 14 TRBD2 TRBV7-2
TGTGCCAGCAGCTATACTAGCGGGAAAATAGGAGAGACCCAGTACTTC CASSYTSGKIGETQYF TRBJ2-5 16 TRBD2 TRBV27
TGTGCCAGCAGTAGCGGGGGGGCCTCCTACGAGCAGTACTTC CASSSGGASYEQYF TRBJ2-7 14 TRBD2 TRBV7-2
TGTGCCAGCAGCTTACCCGGGACAGGGAACACCGGGGAGCTGTTTTTT CASSLPGTGNTGELFF TRBJ2-2 16 TRBD1 TRBV7-9
TGTGCCAGCAGTTTATCGGGGGGTACTACGCAGTATTTT CASSLSGGTTQYF TRBJ2-3 13 NA TRBV27
TGTGCCAGCAGCTTAGACATGAACACTGAAGCTTTCTTT CASSLDMNTEAFF TRBJ1-1 13 NA TRBV7-9
TGTGCCAGCAGTTGGGGGACTCACGGGGAGCTGTTTTTT CASSWGTHGELFF TRBJ2-2 13 NA TRBV7-9
TGCGCCAGCAGCCAAGATCTTATAGGGCACAGGGGCTACGAGCAGTACTTC CASSQDLIGHRGYEQYF TRBJ2-7 17 TRBD1 TRBV4-3
TGTGCCAGCAGCCCCCAGGGTCATGGCTACACCTTC CASSPQGHGYTF TRBJ1-2 12 NA TRBV7-9
TGTGCTAGTGGGTCGGGACAGGGGCTCGCCAATGAGCAGTTCTTC CASGSGQGLANEQFF TRBJ2-1 15 TRBD1 TRBV12-5
TGTGCCAGCAGCTCCGCGCTCGAGATAAACACTGAAGCTTTCTTT CASSSALEINTEAFF TRBJ1-1 15 NA TRBV5-4
TGTGCCAGCAGCGTTGCCCTAGGCGAAACTAATGAAAAACTGTTTTTT CASSVALGETNEKLFF TRBJ1-4 16 NA TRBV9
TGTGCCAGCAGCTTCAACCGGGACAGTGTGGGCTACACCTTC CASSFNRDSVGYTF TRBJ1-2 14 TRBD1 TRBV6-1
TGTGCCAGCAGTGAACCCTCCACCCGCAGTGGCTACACCTTC CASSEPSTRSGYTF TRBJ1-2 14 NA TRBV25-1
TGTGCCAGCAGTGAAGCGCGCGGGGGGGCCCTTCATTCCACAGATACGCAGTATTTT CASSEARGGALHSTDTQYF TRBJ2-3 19 TRBD2 TRBV6-1
TGTGCCAGAAGCTTGGGACTCTACGAGCAGTACTTC CARSLGLYEQYF TRBJ2-7 12 NA TRBV5-3
TGTGCCAGTAGTATGAGCCGGACAGGGAAAGGGACAGATACGCAGTATTTT CASSMSRTGKGTDTQYF TRBJ2-3 17 TRBD1 TRBV19
TGTGCCTGGAGTGTCTACCGGGGGAAAATGGGGGAAGCTTTCTTT CAWSVYRGKMGEAFF TRBJ1-1 15 NA TRBV30
TGCGCCAGCAGTGGAGGACTAGCCGACTCCTACAATGAGCAGTTCTTC CASSGGLADSYNEQFF TRBJ2-1 16 TRBD2 TRBV10-1
TGTGCCACTAAGGCGGGGGACATGGGGAGGCCCCAGCATTTT CATKAGDMGRPQHF TRBJ1-5 14 NA TRBV6-5
TGCGCCAGCAGCCAAGAGAGGAACACTGAAGCTTTCTTT CASSQERNTEAFF TRBJ1-1 13 NA TRBV4-3
TGTGCCAGCAGCCAAGGCAGGAATCAGCCCCAGCATTTT CASSQGRNQPQHF TRBJ1-5 13 NA TRBV14
TGTGCCAGTAGTGCCCCGACTAGCGGGAGTATTCTTATCCACAATGAGCAGTTCTTC CASSAPTSGSILIHNEQFF TRBJ2-1 19 TRBD2 TRBV19
TGTGCCTGGAGTGAGCAGGGGACGAACTATGGCTACACCTTC CAWSEQGTNYGYTF TRBJ1-2 14 NA TRBV30